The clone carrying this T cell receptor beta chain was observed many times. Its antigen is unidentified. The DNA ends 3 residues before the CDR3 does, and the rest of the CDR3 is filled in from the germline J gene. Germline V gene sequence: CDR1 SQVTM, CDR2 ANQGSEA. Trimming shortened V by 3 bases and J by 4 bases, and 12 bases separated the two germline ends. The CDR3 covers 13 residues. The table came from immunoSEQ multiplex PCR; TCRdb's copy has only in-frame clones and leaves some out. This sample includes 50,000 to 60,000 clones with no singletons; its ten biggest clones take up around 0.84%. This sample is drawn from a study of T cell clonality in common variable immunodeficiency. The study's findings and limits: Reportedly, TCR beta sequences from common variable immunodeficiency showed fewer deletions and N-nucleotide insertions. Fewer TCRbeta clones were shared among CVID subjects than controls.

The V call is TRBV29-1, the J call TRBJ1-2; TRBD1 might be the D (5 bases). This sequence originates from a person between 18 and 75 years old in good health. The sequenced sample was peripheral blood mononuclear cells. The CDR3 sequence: CSVDVGQGYGYTF. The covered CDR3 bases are TGCAGCGTTGATGTGGGGCAAGGCTATGGC.